The next 24 T cell receptor beta chains were all read from a single sample in a study of T cells in Graves' hyperthyroidism and ophthalmopathy. Authors of the study amplified TCR beta CDR3 regions from RNA transcripts. TCR CDR3 underwent first-round RT-PCR with the HTBI primer set. TCRdb re-analysed the multiplex PCR reads in MiXCR, keeping a single row per CDR3 protein. This sample carries roughly 290,000 distinct CDR3 sequences, approximately 14% of them seen once, and the ten largest clones take under 8%. Input material: blood. These receptors all stem from a woman in her 40s with Graves' hyperthyroidism.

This clonotype has a count of ten or more. The chain couples TRBV20-1 to TRBJ1-5; 10 bases map to TRBD1. V lost 3 bases to trimming and J lost 1 base; unmatched junction nucleotides: 9. CDR3 size: 17 residues. The germline V gene has CDR1 DFQATT and CDR2 SNEGSKA (reference sequence). The CDR3 loop is CSASRGDRGRSNQPQHF. CDR3 coding DNA: TGCAGTGCTAGCCGCGGGGACAGGGGTCGAAGCAATCAGCCCCAGCATTTT.

This clonotype was counted ten times or more. This chain connects TRBV6-1 to TRBJ1-5; TRBD1 is a possible D gene (5 bases). The CDR3 length is 16 residues. Per germline, CDR1 MNHNS and CDR2 SASEGT. Trimming took 6 bases from V and 0 from J, leaving 15 bases between them. CDR3 DNA sequence: TGTGCCAGCAGCACCTGGCGGGGGAATAGCAATCAGCCCCAGCATTTT. This encodes CASSTWRGNSNQPQHF.

This clonotype was counted at least ten times. The V call is TRBV28, the J call TRBJ2-1; TRBD2 matches 14 bases. The germline CDR1 and CDR2 sequences are MDHEN and SYDVKM. V shed 2 bases and J 9 bases; nucleotides not matched to a gene: 3. The CDR3 length is 15 residues. In DNA, the CDR3 is TGTGCCAGCAGTTTAGGGACTAGCGGGAGAACTGAGCAGTTCTTC. It specifies CASSLGTSGRTEQFF. The complete variable domain, with remaining parts taken from reference TRBV28 and TRBJ2-1, reads DVKVTQSSRYLVKRTGEKVFLECVQDMDHENMFWYRQDPGLGLRLIYFSYDVKMKEKGDIPEGYSVSREKKERFSLILESASTNQTSMYLCASSLGTSGRTEQFFGPGTRLTVL.

This clonotype was counted at least ten times. The chain couples TRBV7-2 to TRBJ2-3, with 8 positions matching TRBD2. The germline V gene encodes CDR1 SGHTA and CDR2 FQGNSA. With 3 bases clipped from V and 2 bases from J, the junction kept 1 base outside the gene matches. The CDR3 has 14 residues. CDR3 protein: CASSLTSVTDTQYF. The CDR3 nucleotides are TGTGCCAGCAGCTTGACTAGCGTCACAGATACGCAGTATTTT.

As for this clonotype: A read error is possible here, since a much larger clone lies one base away. The chain joins TRBV7-9 to TRBJ2-7; the D call may be TRBD1 or TRBD2 (5 bases each). With 4 bases removed from V and 6 bases from J, the gap between germline ends came to 16 bases. CDR1 is SEHNR, CDR2 FQNEAQ, per germline (reference sequence). The CDR3 has 14 amino acids. CDR3 in DNA: TGTGCCAGCAGCTGCAGTACTGGGGGAATCGAGCAGTACTTC. This codes for CASSCSTGGIEQYF.

This clonotype was found many times. This CDR3 reads CASSLARGNTEAFF. CDR3 coding DNA: TGTGCCAGCAGCTTAGCAAGAGGAAACACTGAAGCTTTCTTT. The chain carries TRBV7-2 and TRBJ1-1; D is unclear. CDR3 size: 14 residues. The germline gives CDR1 SGHTA, CDR2 FQGNSA. The V gene lost 0 bases and the J gene lost 2 bases, with 7 bases spanning the gap.

The genes are TRBV5-1 and TRBJ1-1; 7 bases align to TRBD1. Germline-derived CDR1 and CDR2 are SGHRS and YFSETQ. The CDR3 extends over 13 amino acids. Unmatched junction bases numbered 3, after V lost 3 bases and J lost 4 bases. The CDR3 DNA sequence: TGCGCCAGCAGCTGGGCAGGGGGCACTGAAGCTTTCTTT. Its protein product is CASSWAGGTEAFF.

Ten or more counts support this clonotype. The rearrangement links TRBV29-1 to TRBJ2-5; D tentatively reads TRBD1 or TRBD2 (5 bases each). Per germline, CDR1 SQVTM and CDR2 ANQGSEA. This CDR3 contains 14 residues. V dropped 4 bases and J dropped 5 bases, with 17 bases sitting between them. The chain's CDR3 is CSVVGGVGDETQYF. DNA of the CDR3: TGCAGCGTTGTTGGTGGCGTCGGGGACGAGACCCAGTACTTC. The full variable domain, completed using reference TRBV29-1 and TRBJ2-5, is SAVISQKPSRDICQRGTSLTIQCQVDSQVTMMFWYRQQPGQSLTLIATANQGSEATYESGFVIDKFPISRPNLTFSTLTVSNMSPEDSSIYLCSVVGGVGDETQYFGPGTRLLVL.

This clonotype was counted ten times or more. This chain joins TRBV6-1 and TRBJ1-2; D possibly corresponds to TRBD1 (5 bases). Germline CDR1 is MNHNS and CDR2 is SASEGT. The CDR3 has 14 residues. Trimming shortened V by 7 bases and J by 4 bases, and 16 bases separated the two germline ends. The DNA for the CDR3 is TGTGCCAGCACTATCCGGGGGACCGTCTATGGCTACACCTTC. Translating gives CASTIRGTVYGYTF.

This clonotype was observed many times. The chain is built from TRBV2 and TRBJ1-5; D is unclear. The CDR3 contains 14 residues. Germline values: CDR1 SNHLY, CDR2 FYNNEI. Trimming took 6 bases from V and 5 from J, leaving 14 bases between them. CDR3 residues: CASSVSKEYQPQHF. DNA of the CDR3: TGTGCCAGCAGCGTATCGAAGGAATATCAGCCCCAGCATTTT.

This clonotype was detected many times. The chain employs TRBV6-2 or TRBV6-3 and TRBJ1-2; D remains unclear. This CDR3 is built from 14 residues. Germline assignment: CDR1 MNHEY and CDR2 SVGEGT. Trimming shortened V by 0 bases and J by 4 bases, and 9 bases separated the two germline ends. As DNA, the CDR3 is TGTGCCAGCAGTTACTCTGGGGATACCTATGGCTACACCTTC. It encodes CASSYSGDTYGYTF.

This clonotype was counted between two and nine times. J is TRBJ1-4 and V is TRBV13; no clear D. V was cut by 2 bases and J by 0 bases, with 7 bases left in between. This CDR3 comprises 15 residues. Germline V CDR1 and CDR2: PRHDT, FYEKMQ (reference sequence). CDR3 nucleotide sequence: TGTGCCAGCAGCTTAAGTAGATCAACTAATGAAAAACTGTTTTTT. It translates to CASSLSRSTNEKLFF.

This clonotype was counted ten times or more. The V call is TRBV6-5, the J call TRBJ1-5; D ambiguous. CDR1 and CDR2 (germline): MNHEY, SVGAGI. This CDR3 contains 11 residues. V was cut by 0 bases and J by 12 bases, with 6 bases left in between. The CDR3 coding sequence is TGTGCCAGCAGTTACTCGACGGACCAGCATTTT. Translating gives CASSYSTDQHF.

This clonotype was counted between two and nine times. The J gene is TRBJ2-7, the V gene TRBV5-8; D is uncertain. This CDR3 region has 14 residues. Trimming cost V 0 bases and J 2 bases, with 9 bases left between them. Germline V gene sequence: CDR1 SGHTS, CDR2 YDEGEE. CDR3 sequence: CASSLGRITYEQYF. The CDR3 coding sequence is TGTGCCAGCAGCTTGGGACGGATCACCTACGAGCAGTACTTC.

This clonotype was seen at least ten times. This chain links TRBV7-9 with TRBJ2-7; a weak D match, TRBD2 (6 bases). Germline V gene sequence: CDR1 SEHNR, CDR2 FQNEAQ (reference sequence). The CDR3 spans 14 residues. Trimming removed 1 base from V and 5 bases from J, with 12 bases in between. The DNA for the CDR3 is TGTGCCAGCAGCTTAGGGGCGCGGGGCCACGAGCAGTACTTC. Translating gives CASSLGARGHEQYF. Full variable domain (outside the CDR3, taken from reference TRBV7-9 and TRBJ2-7): DTGVSQNPRHKITKRGQNVTFRCDPISEHNRLYWYRQTLGQGPEFLTYFQNEAQLEKSRLLSDRFSAERPKGSFSTLEIQRTEQGDSAMYLCASSLGARGHEQYFGPGTRLTVT.

This clonotype was observed many times. The rearrangement uses TRBV20-1 and TRBJ2-1; D remains unclear. The CDR3 contains 12 residues. Trimming removed 2 bases from V and 6 bases from J, with 8 bases in between. CDR1 and CDR2 from the germline V gene are DFQATT and SNEGSKA (reference sequence). The CDR3 region is CSARRVGNEQFF. The CDR3 coding sequence is TGCAGTGCTAGACGGGTGGGCAATGAGCAGTTCTTC.

This clonotype came up many times. The chain recombines TRBV11-3 with TRBJ1-5; 7 bases line up with TRBD1. Germline V lookup: CDR1 SGHNT, CDR2 YENEEA. The CDR3 runs to 15 residues. V was clipped by 4 bases and J by 2 bases; unmatched bases: 5. The DNA for the CDR3 is TGTGCCAGCAGCTCGTCCACAGGGGGCAATCAGCCCCAGCATTTT. It specifies CASSSSTGGNQPQHF.

Ten or more counts support this clonotype. The chain uses TRBV20-1 and TRBJ2-7, with 12 bases that match TRBD2. This CDR3 comprises 18 residues. After removal of 0 bases from V and 0 bases from J, the junction contained 9 bases not matched to a gene. Germline V lookup: CDR1 DFQATT, CDR2 SNEGSKA (reference sequence). The CDR3 DNA reads TGCAGTGCTAGAGACCCCACGGGACTAGCGGGCAGCTCCTACGAGCAGTACTTC. This translates into CSARDPTGLAGSSYEQYF.

This clonotype was counted only a few times. A clone one base away is much larger, so this may be a read error. V gene TRBV20-1 combines with J gene TRBJ1-5; no definite D call. Germline lookup yields CDR1 DFQATT and CDR2 SNEGSKA (reference sequence). The CDR3 is 13 residues long. Trimming shortened V by 6 bases and J by 6 bases, and 15 bases separated the two germline ends. CDR3 sequence reads: CSAGSGVGQPQHF. The CDR3 DNA sequence: TGCAGTGCAGGGAGCGGGGTGGGTCAGCCCCAGCATTTT.

In its sample, this clonotype was seen many times. The V and J genes are TRBV12-3 or TRBV12-4 and TRBJ2-2; the D is unclear. The CDR3 loop spans 14 amino acids. The germline V and J ends were trimmed by 8 bases and 0 bases, with 10 bases remaining between them. The CDR3 protein is CASLRQTNTGELFF. As DNA, the CDR3 is TGTGCCAGCCTCCGGCAGACGAACACCGGGGAGCTGTTTTTT.

The chain is built from TRBV5-4 and TRBJ2-2; D is undetermined. Trimming took 0 bases from V and 12 from J, leaving 9 bases between them. Germline V gene sequence: CDR1 SGHNT, CDR2 YYREEE (reference sequence). The CDR3 contains 12 residues. This CDR3 is CASSLEEGKLFF. The CDR3 nucleotides read TGTGCCAGCAGCTTGGAGGAAGGGAAGCTGTTTTTT.

Many counts were recorded for this clonotype. The rearrangement uses TRBV9 and TRBJ2-7; TRBD1 is a possible D gene (6 bases). The germline V gene has CDR1 SGDLS and CDR2 YYNGEE. CDR3 length: 14 residues. Trimming took off 3 bases at V and 3 bases at J, with 13 bases between the two ends. The DNA of the CDR3 is TGTGCCAGCAGCGCCCAGGGGCAGAACTACGAGCAGTACTTC. This gives the protein CASSAQGQNYEQYF. The whole variable domain, filled in from reference TRBV9 and TRBJ2-7, reads DSGVTQTPKHLITATGQRVTLRCSPRSGDLSVYWYQQSLDQGLQFLIQYYNGEERAKGNILERFSAQQFPDLHSELNLSSLELGDSALYFCASSAQGQNYEQYFGPGTRLTVT.

This clonotype showed up many times. This rearrangement joins TRBV28 to TRBJ2-3, with 9 bases matching TRBD1. This CDR3 has 17 residues. The V and J ends lost 3 bases and 8 bases, in that order; junction bases with no gene match: 15. Germline V gene sequence: CDR1 MDHEN, CDR2 SYDVKM. The CDR3 sequence: CASSFPVGQGDLGTQYF. The CDR3 DNA reads as TGTGCCAGCAGTTTCCCGGTGGGACAGGGAGACTTGGGTACGCAGTATTTT.

The J gene is TRBJ1-2, the V gene TRBV5-8; D might be TRBD1 (5 bases). The germline gives CDR1 SGHTS, CDR2 YDEGEE. Trimming cost V 0 bases and J 7 bases, with 13 bases left between them. This CDR3 is built from 14 residues. The CDR3 region has the DNA TGTGCCAGCAGCTTGGGGCAGGGTCCCTTTGGCTACACCTTC. It yields the protein CASSLGQGPFGYTF.